This TCR beta chain was captured by sequencing in a study of tumor-infiltrating lymphocytes in primary liver carcinoma (dated by TCRdb to about 2017). Background for the entire study: Of the five patients, three men and two women aged 30 to 69 years, four had hepatocellular carcinoma and one had combined HCC and intrahepatic cholangiocarcinoma. TCRbeta repertoire sequencing, expression microarrays and whole-exome sequencing were combined in the study across five regions of each liver tumor, with adjacent normal tissue and blood also included. Reproducibility between technical replicate repertoires was high, with correlation coefficients above 0.95 and mean shared-clone rates about 0.91. A total of approximately 35 specimens from 5 patients underwent TCRbeta repertoire sequencing, comprising around 25 tumor regions, 5 adjacent noncancerous liver tissues and 5 peripheral blood samples. The tumors of the five patients were staged as T1-T3 N0M0, with maximum diameters ranging from roughly 4 to 10 cm. Samples yielded roughly 3.5 to 8 million productive TCRbeta reads; read depth did not differ significantly between tissue types. Points the paper makes about the study in general: Compared with blood, tumors had a significantly larger share of the repertoire taken up by the top 250 clones (p = 0.039). Only the TCR beta chain was sequenced, which likely underestimates true repertoire diversity because unpaired alpha chains were not captured. Because the samples were bulk and unsorted, CD4+ and CD8+ T cell repertoires could not be compared. Pairs of tumor regions showed greater repertoire overlap (mean about 35%) than tumor-adjacent pairs (roughly 17%) or tumor-blood pairs (roughly 15%), which is consistent with antigen-driven expansion. With just a few patients in the study, the authors point out that the findings should be validated in a larger study.

This clonotype was seen more than once but under ten times. Which antigen it targets is not known. No base qualities exist here, and no much larger clone lies one base off it. TCRbeta-specific cDNA was reverse-transcribed from about 520 ng total RNA using a constant-region primer and ProtoScript II reverse transcriptase. TCRbeta libraries were built with three nested multiplex PCR rounds, a slightly modified ARM-PCR procedure. A final 25-cycle PCR with Deep VentR polymerase added sample barcodes and Illumina adapters. Amplicons of 200-500 bp were gel-purified with a QIAquick gel extraction kit before sequencing. An Illumina HiSeq 2500 was used to sequence the TCRbeta amplicons with 250-bp paired-end reads. Per the source publication's procedure: Quality trimming of reads was performed with Trimmomatic v0.33, and paired reads were merged with FLASH v1.2.11 so that full CDR3 sequences could be recovered. V, D and J germline segments were assigned to the rearranged TCRbeta sequences by MiGEC v1.2.1b. Clonotype statistics and Shannon-Wiener diversity indices were calculated with VDJtools v1.0.0. Except for diversity analysis, only each sample's 250 most abundant clonotypes were used in subsequent analyses to reduce sampling bias. TCRdb cleaned the public reads at Q25 with fastp, built clones with MiXCR and kept in-frame beta chains. Rows matching on CDR3 protein sequence are summarized as one entry with the most common DNA and genes. The V and J calls were not made by the authors but by TCRdb's processing. This sample gives just under 95,000 distinct CDR3 sequences in total; approximately 72% of them show up just once. The top ten clonotypes cover 27% of the sample.

Without any cell sorting, total RNA and DNA were extracted together from roughly 20-30 mg of bulk tissue using the AllPrep DNA/RNA mini kit. Between late 2015 and 2016, roughly five patients in China with histopathologically diagnosed primary liver carcinoma had surgical resection. At the time of sampling, the patients were treatment-naive and had chronic HBV infection. Fresh tumor and adjacent tissue pieces were bisected, with one half stored in RNAlater at -80 degrees C and the other half sent for histology. The sequence was collected from a man in his forties or fifties with primary liver carcinoma and hepatitis B virus infection. Sequenced: tumor-adjacent normal liver tissue.

The CDR3 protein: CASSSTGTSGNYEQYF. The DNA sequence is TGTGCCAGTAGTTCAACCGGGACTAGCGGGAACTACGAGCAGTACTTC. The rearrangement joined TRBV19 to TRBJ2-7; 13 of the junction bases match TRBD2. From the germline V gene (reference sequence), CDR1 is LNHDA and CDR2 is SQIVND. Taken from cysteine to phenylalanine, the CDR3 has 16 residues. Only the CDR3 DNA stays, 48 bases, in frame from base 1. V has 5 bases trimmed and J has 3 bases trimmed; junction bases matching no gene number 7.